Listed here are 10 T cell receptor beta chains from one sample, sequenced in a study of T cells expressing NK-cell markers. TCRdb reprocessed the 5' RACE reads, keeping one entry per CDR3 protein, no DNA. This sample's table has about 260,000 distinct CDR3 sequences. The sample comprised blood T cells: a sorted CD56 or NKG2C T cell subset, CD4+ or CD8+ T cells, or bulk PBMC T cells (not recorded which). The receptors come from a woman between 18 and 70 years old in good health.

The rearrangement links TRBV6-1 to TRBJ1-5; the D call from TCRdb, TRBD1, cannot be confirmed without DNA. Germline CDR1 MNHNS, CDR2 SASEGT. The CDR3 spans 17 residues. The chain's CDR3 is CASTEGTGAYSNQPQHF.

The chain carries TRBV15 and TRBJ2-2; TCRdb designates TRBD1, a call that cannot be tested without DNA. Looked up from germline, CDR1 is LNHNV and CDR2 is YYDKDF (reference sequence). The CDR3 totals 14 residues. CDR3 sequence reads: CATSSEQGIGELFF.

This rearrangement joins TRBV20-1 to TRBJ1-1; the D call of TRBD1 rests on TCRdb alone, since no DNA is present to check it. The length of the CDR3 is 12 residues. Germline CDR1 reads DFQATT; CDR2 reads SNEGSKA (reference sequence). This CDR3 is CSTGTVSVEAFF.

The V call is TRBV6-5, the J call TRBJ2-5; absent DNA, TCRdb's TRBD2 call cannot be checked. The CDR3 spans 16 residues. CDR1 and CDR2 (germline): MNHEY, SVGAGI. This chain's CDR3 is CASSWGLAGRQETQYF.

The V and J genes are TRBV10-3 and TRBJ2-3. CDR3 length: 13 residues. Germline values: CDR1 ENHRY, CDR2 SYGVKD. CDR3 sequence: CAIMPTSTDTQYF.

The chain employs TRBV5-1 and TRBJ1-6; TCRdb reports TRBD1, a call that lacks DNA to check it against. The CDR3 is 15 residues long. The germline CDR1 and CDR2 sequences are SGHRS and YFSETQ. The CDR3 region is CASSTRDPGTEPLHF. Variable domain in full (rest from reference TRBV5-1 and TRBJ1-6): KAGVTQTPRYLIKTRGQQVTLSCSPISGHRSVSWYQQTPGQGLQFLFEYFSETQRNKGNFPGRFSGRQFSNSRSEMNVSTLELGDSALYLCASSTRDPGTEPLHFGNGTRLTVT.

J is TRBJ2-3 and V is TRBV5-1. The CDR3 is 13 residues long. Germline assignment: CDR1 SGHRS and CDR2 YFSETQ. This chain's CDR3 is CASEDLTADTQYF.

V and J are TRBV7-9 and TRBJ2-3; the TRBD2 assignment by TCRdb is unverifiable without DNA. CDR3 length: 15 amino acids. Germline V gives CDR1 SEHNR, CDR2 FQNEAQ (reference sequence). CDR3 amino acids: CASSWERERSDTQYF. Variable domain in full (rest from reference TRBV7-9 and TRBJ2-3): DTGVSQNPRHKITKRGQNVTFRCDPISEHNRLYWYRQTLGQGPEFLTYFQNEAQLEKSRLLSDRFSAERPKGSFSTLEIQRTEQGDSAMYLCASSWERERSDTQYFGPGTRLTVL.

Here the CDR3 reads CASSRRQLQGGLIGNTIYF. This chain connects TRBV7-3 to TRBJ1-3; checking the TCRdb D call of TRBD1 is not possible without DNA. This CDR3 has 19 amino acids. Germline V gene sequence: CDR1 SGHTA, CDR2 FQGTGA. Combining the CDR3 with reference TRBV7-3 and TRBJ1-3 gives the whole variable domain GAGVSQTPSNKVTEKGKYVELRCDPISGHTALYWYRQSLGQGPEFLIYFQGTGAADDSGLPNDRFFAVRPEGSVSTLKIQRTERGDSAVYLCASSRRQLQGGLIGNTIYFGEGSWLTVV.

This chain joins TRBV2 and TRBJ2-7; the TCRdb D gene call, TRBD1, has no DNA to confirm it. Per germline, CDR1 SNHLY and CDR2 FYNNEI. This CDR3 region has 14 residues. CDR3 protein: CASFYGGASYEQYF.